This entry lists 15 T cell receptor beta chains sequenced from one sample in a study of blood T cell repertoires in COVID-19. This table comes from immunoSEQ multiplex PCR, and its TCRdb copy is limited to in-frame clones, with some not included. The top ten clones hold about 6.3% of a sample with around 100,000 clones, roughly 90% of them seen once. The sample consisted of peripheral blood. The receptors were gathered from a woman aged 55-70 years with acute or convalescent COVID-19.

The V call is TRBV2, the J call TRBJ1-2, with 8 bases identical to TRBD1. The CDR3 covers 14 residues. Looked up from germline, CDR1 is SNHLY and CDR2 is FYNNEI. Trimming cost V 4 bases and J 4 bases; bases outside gene matches: 5. The DNA for the CDR3 is TGTGCCAGCAGTGGGACAGGGAGGCCCTATGGCTACACCTTC. Translating gives CASSGTGRPYGYTF.

The chain joins TRBV2 to TRBJ2-1; 9 nucleotides line up with TRBD2. Trimming removed 2 bases from V and 4 bases from J; junction bases left unmatched: 6. CDR1 and CDR2 from the germline V gene are SNHLY and FYNNEI. The CDR3 is 16 residues long. CDR3 in amino acids: CASSELSSGMYNEQFF. DNA of the CDR3: TGTGCCAGCAGTGAATTATCTAGCGGGATGTACAATGAGCAGTTCTTC. Variable domain in full (rest from reference TRBV2 and TRBJ2-1): EPEVTQTPSHQVTQMGQEVILRCVPISNHLYFYWYRQILGQKVEFLVSFYNNEISEKSEIFDDQFSVERPDGSNFTLKIRSTKLEDSAMYFCASSELSSGMYNEQFFGPGTRLTVL.

This chain connects TRBV7-2 to TRBJ2-5; 8 nucleotides line up with TRBD2. This CDR3 is built from 15 residues. After removal of 1 base from V and 4 bases from J, the junction contained 5 bases not matched to a gene. Germline CDR1 reads SGHTA; CDR2 reads FQGNSA. The CDR3 region is CASSLDGLAGETQYF. In DNA form, the CDR3 reads TGTGCCAGCAGCTTAGATGGGCTAGCGGGAGAGACCCAGTACTTC.

The rearrangement joins TRBV4-1 to TRBJ1-1; a weak D match, TRBD1 (6 bases). Germline lookup yields CDR1 MGHRA and CDR2 YSYEKL. Trimming took 7 bases from V and 0 from J, leaving 12 bases between them. This CDR3 is built from 14 residues. In DNA, the CDR3 is TGCGCCAGCAAGCAGACAGGCATGAACACTGAAGCTTTCTTT. Amino acids: CASKQTGMNTEAFF.

The chain combines TRBV11-2 with TRBJ1-3; D perhaps matches TRBD1 (6 bases). V was cut by 5 bases and J by 0 bases, with 11 bases left in between. CDR3 length: 15 amino acids. Germline V gene lookup returns CDR1 SGHAT and CDR2 FQNNGV. The CDR3 here is CASSRDRTSGNTIYF. The CDR3 DNA is TGTGCCAGCAGCCGAGACAGGACCTCTGGAAACACCATATATTTT.

The CDR3 DNA is TGTGCCAGCAGCCGCATAGCGGGAGGTGGGGAGACCCAGTACTTC. Translating gives CASSRIAGGGETQYF. The rearrangement links TRBV5-4 to TRBJ2-5; 10 positions match TRBD2. The ends lost 4 bases at V and 5 bases at J; junction bases unmatched: 8. Germline CDR1 SGHNT, CDR2 YYREEE (reference sequence). CDR3 length equals 15 residues.

This clone was seen a handful of times. V usage is TRBV5-1 and J usage is TRBJ2-3; no firm D call. CDR1 is SGHRS, CDR2 YFSETQ, per germline. Trimming stripped 4 bases from V and 0 bases from J, with 12 bases between. This CDR3 has 15 amino acids. The CDR3, as DNA: TGCGCCAGCAGCGTCCACAGTGCTAGCACAGATACGCAGTATTTT. Its protein is CASSVHSASTDTQYF. Combining the CDR3 with reference TRBV5-1 and TRBJ2-3 gives the whole variable domain KAGVTQTPRYLIKTRGQQVTLSCSPISGHRSVSWYQQTPGQGLQFLFEYFSETQRNKGNFPGRFSGRQFSNSRSEMNVSTLELGDSALYLCASSVHSASTDTQYFGPGTRLTVL.

The rearrangement uses TRBV10-3 and TRBJ2-3, with 9 bases matching TRBD1. CDR1 and CDR2 (germline): ENHRY, SYGVKD. CDR3 length equals 16 residues. J was trimmed by 4 bases and V by 4 bases; bases with no gene match: 9. This chain's CDR3 is CAISGTTGTGSDTQYF. As DNA, the CDR3 is TGTGCCATCAGTGGCACGACCGGGACAGGGTCAGATACGCAGTATTTT.

The chain recombines TRBV28 with TRBJ1-6, with TRBD1 as a possible D gene (6 bases). The CDR3 runs to 13 residues. Trimming removed 4 bases at V and 10 bases at J, with 11 bases between. Germline loops: CDR1 MDHEN, CDR2 SYDVKM. CDR3 in amino acids: CASSSQGQSPLHF. In nucleotides, the CDR3 is TGTGCCAGCAGTTCTCAGGGGCAATCACCCCTCCACTTT.

CDR3 sequence (DNA): TGTGCCAGCAGCTTAGGGACTGGCACTGAAGCTTTCTTT. This codes for CASSLGTGTEAFF. The genes are TRBV7-9 and TRBJ1-1; D is unclear. The ends were cut back, 1 base at V and 4 bases at J, with 7 bases in the middle. Germline V lookup: CDR1 SEHNR, CDR2 FQNEAQ (reference sequence). The CDR3 runs to 13 residues.

The genes are TRBV30 and TRBJ2-7, with 12 positions matching TRBD1. The CDR3 has 13 residues. Germline V gene lookup returns CDR1 GTSNPN and CDR2 SVGIG (reference sequence). The V gene end was trimmed by 5 bases and the J gene end by 7 bases; junction bases not matched to a gene: 6. The CDR3 sequence is CAWGGQGALEQYF. In nucleotides, the CDR3 is TGTGCCTGGGGGGGACAGGGGGCACTTGAGCAGTACTTC.

The DNA of the CDR3 is TGTGCCAGCAGCTCCGGACTAGCGGGAGGGGTTTTGTACTTC. Protein sequence: CASSSGLAGGVLYF. The chain employs TRBV5-4 and TRBJ2-7, with 15 bases fitting TRBD2. Trimming at V came to 3 bases and at J to 12 bases, leaving 7 bases not matched to a gene. The CDR3 contains 14 residues. Germline loops: CDR1 SGHNT, CDR2 YYREEE (reference sequence).

The rearrangement links TRBV6-5 to TRBJ2-2; 9 bases fit TRBD1. The CDR3 spans 15 residues. Per the germline V gene, CDR1 is MNHEY and CDR2 is SVGAGI. The V segment lost 7 bases and the J segment 6 bases; nucleotides outside the gene matches: 9. The CDR3 region is CASTTGQGNSGELFF. In DNA, the CDR3 is TGTGCCAGCACCACCGGACAGGGGAATTCCGGGGAGCTGTTTTTT.

The rearrangement uses TRBV5-1 and TRBJ2-2, with 9 bases fitting TRBD1. The germline CDR1 and CDR2 sequences are SGHRS and YFSETQ. V lost 0 bases to trimming and J lost 5 bases; unmatched junction nucleotides: 14. The CDR3 contains 19 residues. The CDR3 loop is CASSLDGFTGQGRTGELFF. Written as DNA, the CDR3 is TGCGCCAGCAGCTTGGACGGCTTTACGGGACAGGGAAGGACCGGGGAGCTGTTTTTT.

The chain joins TRBV27 to TRBJ2-7; D is possibly TRBD1 (7 bases). Germline V gene sequence: CDR1 MNHEY, CDR2 SMNVEV (reference sequence). V lost 3 bases, J lost 2 bases, and 11 bases lay in between. The CDR3 contains 14 residues. The CDR3 DNA reads as TGTGCCAGCAGTTTGTCAGGGGGGCCCTACGAGCAGTACGTC. This encodes CASSLSGGPYEQYV.